A single TCR beta chain is shown here with its context. Its antigen is undetermined. The read is 3 residues too short to cover the CDR3 end, so that end is filled in from the germline J gene. Trimming at V came to 0 bases and at J to 8 bases, leaving 7 bases not matched to a gene. Germline CDR1 SGHRS, CDR2 YFSETQ. The CDR3 is 16 amino acids. This sample is drawn from a study of T cells in women clearing cervical HPV infection. Study-level findings and limits: CIN3+ cases had significantly higher TCR repertoire richness than controls, but evenness did not differ.

The assay was immunoSEQ multiplex PCR, and TCRdb's table has in-frame clones only and misses some. The ten top clones account for 12%, within a sample of more than 20,000 clones. The chain uses TRBV5-1 and TRBJ2-1, with 11 bases that match TRBD2. This TCR derives from a woman between 18 and 70 years old with a cervical HPV16 infection that either progressed to CIN3+ or cleared (not recorded which). The material sequenced was blood buffy coat. The CDR3 loop is CASSLAIAGGLDEQFF. The sequenced CDR3 bases are TGCGCCAGCAGCTTGGCCATAGCGGGGGGGTTAGATGAG.